Listed below are T cell receptor beta chains from one sample, sequenced in a study of cytomegalovirus exposure and HLA in healthy donors. Sequencing used immunoSEQ multiplex PCR; TCRdb keeps in-frame clones, though not all of them. The sample contains roughly 120,000 clones, around 70% of which appear only once. Material for sequencing was PBMCs. These receptors all come from a young woman in good health and CMV-seronegative. Both conserved end residues are part of each CDR3. D genes are given only for firm matches. The size of a clone is reported for some rows only, either as once, few or many, or as a class for expanded clones.

-	-	TRBV28	TRBJ2-2	CASSLGGGGTGELFF	TGTGCCAGCAGTCTGGGGGGTGGCGGCACCGGGGAGCTGTTTTTT
-	-	TRBV7-2	TRBJ1-6	CASSLVTVPKYPLHF	TGTGCCAGCAGCTTAGTTACGGTGCCTAAGTACCCCCTCCACTTT
TRBD1	few	TRBV6-6	TRBJ1-5	CASSAPGQGYQPQHF	TGTGCCAGCAGTGCCCCGGGACAGGGTTATCAGCCCCAGCATTTT
TRBD1	-	TRBV5-4	TRBJ1-2	CASSWDRGGNYGYTF	TGTGCCAGCAGCTGGGACAGGGGGGGAAACTATGGCTACACCTTC
-	-	TRBV19	TRBJ1-1	CASILSAGGITEAFF	TGTGCCAGTATCTTGTCGGCGGGGGGCATCACTGAAGCTTTCTTT
-	-	TRBV5-1	TRBJ1-6	CASSLGVVWGRNSPLHF	TGCGCCAGCAGCTTGGGGGTTGTGTGGGGCCGGAATTCACCCCTCCACTTT
TRBD2	-	TRBV4-1	TRBJ2-3	CASSQDGSGGAQGTQYF	TGCGCCAGCAGCCAAGATGGAAGCGGGGGGGCACAGGGGACGCAGTATTTT
TRBD2	-	TRBV5-4	TRBJ2-5	CASSSGVAGGQETQYF	TGTGCCAGCAGCTCCGGTGTAGCGGGGGGCCAAGAGACCCAGTACTTC
-	-	TRBV7-9	TRBJ2-6	CASRLATGANVLTF	TGTGCCAGCAGGCTAGCGACCGGGGCCAACGTCCTGACTTTC
-	-	TRBV11-2	TRBJ2-1	CASSPTGTVIWNEQFF	TGTGCCAGCAGCCCAACCGGGACTGTGATTTGGAATGAGCAGTTCTTC
TRBD1	-	TRBV6-5	TRBJ2-7	CASSYTDRVSYEQYF	TGTGCCAGCAGTTACACCGACAGGGTCTCCTACGAGCAGTACTTC
TRBD1	-	TRBV5-1	TRBJ2-7	CASNPGQGIYEQYF	TGCGCCAGCAACCCGGGACAGGGGATATACGAGCAGTACTTC
TRBD1	-	TRBV5-4	TRBJ2-7	CASSPGQGDSSYEQYF	TGTGCCAGCAGCCCAGGACAGGGCGACAGCTCCTACGAGCAGTACTTC
TRBD1	-	TRBV5-6	TRBJ2-5	CASNEQGAGRETQYF	TGTGCCAGCAACGAACAGGGGGCTGGGCGAGAGACCCAGTACTTC
-	-	TRBV7-3	TRBJ2-3	CASSLTQLHTDTQYF	TGTGCCAGCAGCTTAACCCAACTACACACAGATACGCAGTATTTT
TRBD1	-	TRBV25-1	TRBJ2-7	CASSGDRVSSYEQYF	TGTGCCAGCAGTGGTGACAGGGTGAGCTCCTACGAGCAGTACTTC
-	-	TRBV5-4	TRBJ1-1	CASRPREGQIEAFF	TGTGCCAGCAGACCCCGAGAGGGTCAGATTGAAGCTTTCTTT
TRBD2	-	TRBV28	TRBJ2-2	CASSSLAGGMVGELFF	TGTGCCAGCAGTTCCTTAGCGGGGGGGATGGTCGGGGAGCTGTTTTTT
TRBD1	few	TRBV6-5	TRBJ1-2	CASTLGTGKSGYTF	TGTGCCAGCACCCTCGGGACAGGGAAGTCTGGCTACACCTTC
TRBD1	-	TRBV5-6	TRBJ1-1	CASRRQGTEAFF	TGTGCCAGCAGACGACAGGGGACTGAAGCTTTCTTT
TRBD1	once	TRBV5-6	TRBJ1-2	CASSLGTGGYYGYTF	TGTGCCAGCAGCTTGGGGACAGGGGGGTACTATGGCTACACCTTC
TRBD2	once	TRBV2	TRBJ2-1	CASSDNGGSNEQFF	TGTGCCAGCAGTGATAACGGGGGGTCGAATGAGCAGTTCTTC
TRBD1	few	TRBV19	TRBJ1-1	CASSISGGYTEAFF	TGTGCCAGTAGTATCTCAGGGGGCTATACTGAAGCTTTCTTT
-	-	TRBV5-1	TRBJ2-1	CASSLGWGRSYNEQFF	TGCGCCAGCAGCCTGGGATGGGGGAGGTCCTACAATGAGCAGTTCTTC
-	-	TRBV14	TRBJ1-6	CASSQGGKIYNSPLHF	TGTGCCAGCAGCCAAGGGGGCAAGATCTATAATTCACCCCTCCACTTT
-	-	TRBV2	TRBJ2-7	CASRGGYEQYF	TGTGCCAGCAGAGGAGGGTACGAGCAGTACTTC
-	-	TRBV29-1	TRBJ2-7	CSASGFPGEQYF	TGCAGCGCCTCGGGGTTTCCGGGCGAGCAGTACTTC
-	-	TRBV6-1	TRBJ2-7	CASRPNRASTYEQYF	TGTGCCAGCAGACCCAACAGGGCTAGCACCTACGAGCAGTACTTC
TRBD1	-	TRBV27	TRBJ2-7	CASSFDRAAFSYEQYF	TGTGCCAGCAGTTTCGACAGGGCCGCCTTCTCCTACGAGCAGTACTTC
TRBD1	-	TRBV10-3	TRBJ1-2	CAISESGQGAYGYTF	TGTGCCATCAGTGAGTCGGGACAGGGGGCCTATGGCTACACCTTC
TRBD1	-	TRBV5-1	TRBJ1-4	CASSLQGAGEKLFF	TGCGCCAGCAGCCTGCAGGGGGCGGGGGAAAAACTGTTTTTT
TRBD1	-	TRBV14	TRBJ2-7	CASSPPGQDYEQYF	TGTGCCAGCAGCCCCCCCGGACAGGACTACGAGCAGTACTTC
-	-	TRBV11-2	TRBJ2-3	CASSLGTVVVTDTQYF	TGTGCCAGCAGCTTAGGCACAGTCGTAGTCACAGATACGCAGTATTTT
-	few	TRBV5-6	TRBJ1-1	CASSLGQPNTEAFF	TGTGCCAGCAGCTTGGGACAGCCGAACACTGAAGCTTTCTTT
-	-	TRBV10-1	TRBJ2-2	CASKPRGIVTGELFF	TGCGCCAGCAAGCCACGGGGAATAGTCACCGGGGAGCTGTTTTTT
TRBD1	-	TRBV6-5	TRBJ2-5	CASRTGGTETQYF	TGTGCCAGCAGGACAGGGGGAACAGAGACCCAGTACTTC
-	once	TRBV9	TRBJ1-3	CASSVADSSGNTIYF	TGTGCCAGCAGCGTAGCAGACAGCTCTGGAAACACCATATATTTT
TRBD1	-	TRBV9	TRBJ1-5	CASSAEGQRNQPQHF	TGTGCCAGCAGCGCCGAGGGACAGCGAAATCAGCCCCAGCATTTT
TRBD1	-	TRBV6-5	TRBJ1-6	CASSLTGENSPLHF	TGTGCCAGCAGTCTGACAGGGGAGAATTCACCCCTCCACTTT
-	few	TRBV30	TRBJ1-3	CALQRSSGNTIYF	TGTGCCCTGCAGAGGAGCTCTGGAAACACCATATATTTT
TRBD1	-	TRBV5-1	TRBJ2-2	CASSLEGGYTGELFF	TGCGCCAGCAGCTTGGAAGGGGGCTACACCGGGGAGCTGTTTTTT
TRBD2	-	TRBV11-2	TRBJ2-5	CASSYRRGGVGETQYF	TGTGCCAGCAGCTACCGTCGGGGAGGGGTAGGAGAGACCCAGTACTTC
-	once	TRBV16	TRBJ2-7	CASSQSRGSAYEQYF	TGTGCCAGCAGCCAATCACGGGGTTCAGCTTACGAGCAGTACTTC
TRBD2	once	TRBV5-1	TRBJ2-1	CASSLAGLELDEQFF	TGCGCCAGCAGCTTGGCCGGACTAGAGTTAGATGAGCAGTTCTTC
-	-	TRBV5-6	TRBJ1-2	CASSPWATRRYTF	TGTGCCAGCAGCCCGTGGGCAACCCGGCGCTACACCTTC
TRBD2	-	TRBV2	TRBJ2-1	CASSVLAVTIEQFF	TGTGCCAGCAGTGTGCTAGCGGTAACGATTGAGCAGTTCTTC
-	-	TRBV6-5	TRBJ2-7	CAAKGGEYEQYF	TGTGCCGCCAAGGGGGGGGAATACGAGCAGTACTTC